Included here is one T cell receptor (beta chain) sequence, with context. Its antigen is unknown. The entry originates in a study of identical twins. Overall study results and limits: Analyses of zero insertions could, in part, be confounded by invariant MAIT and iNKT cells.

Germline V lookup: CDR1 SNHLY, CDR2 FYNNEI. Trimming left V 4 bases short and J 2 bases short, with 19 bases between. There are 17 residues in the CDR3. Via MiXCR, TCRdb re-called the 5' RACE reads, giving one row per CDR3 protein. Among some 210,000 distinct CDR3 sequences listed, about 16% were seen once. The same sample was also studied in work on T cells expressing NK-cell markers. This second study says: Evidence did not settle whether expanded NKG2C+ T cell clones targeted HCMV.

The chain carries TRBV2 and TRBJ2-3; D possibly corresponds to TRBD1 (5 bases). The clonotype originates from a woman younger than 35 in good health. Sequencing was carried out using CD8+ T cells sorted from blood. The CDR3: CASSATVSISNTDTQYF. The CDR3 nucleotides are TGTGCCAGCAGTGCGACAGTTTCGATTAGTAACACAGATACGCAGTATTTT.